This T cell receptor beta chain originates from a study of blood T cell repertoires in COVID-19. Profiled with immunoSEQ multiplex PCR; TCRdb holds only in-frame clones, not every one. This table has just over 150,000 clones, 80% to 95% appearing once. Trimming pared 5 bases from V and 2 bases from J, leaving 15 bases between. The CDR3 covers 14 residues. CDR1 GTSNPN and CDR2 SVGIG come from the germline V gene (reference sequence). The genes are TRBV30 and TRBJ2-5, with a weak D call TRBD2 (5 bases). The sequenced sample was peripheral blood. The receptor's source is a woman aged 45-59 years with acute or convalescent COVID-19. CDR3 sequence: CAWSGIREQETQYF. Written as DNA, the CDR3 is TGTGCCTGGTCTGGGATAAGGGAGCAAGAGACCCAGTACTTC. Supplemented by reference TRBV30 and TRBJ2-5, the full variable domain reads SQTIHQWPATLVQPVGSPLSLECTVEGTSNPNLYWYRQAAGRGLQLLFYSVGIGQISSEVPQNLSASRPQDRQFILSSKKLLLSDSGFYLCAWSGIREQETQYFGPGTRLLVL.